The 32 T cell receptor beta chains below were found in one sample sequenced in a study of T-cell memory formation after mild COVID-19. From the 5' RACE reads, TCRdb called clonotypes with MiXCR, one entry per CDR3 protein. Here the sample spans 190,000 or so distinct CDR3 sequences, 20% to 25% being singletons. The sample comprised PBMCs or a T cell subset sorted from them (not recorded which). The receptors come from an adult woman who had mild COVID-19 (a few samples of this study predate the infection). Cell type and time point are not known.

This chain connects TRBV20-1 to TRBJ1-4; TRBD1 matches at 7 bases. This CDR3 region has 15 residues. Germline assignment: CDR1 DFQATT and CDR2 SNEGSKA (reference sequence). The V gene end was trimmed by 1 base and the J gene end by 7 bases; junction bases not matched to a gene: 9. CDR3 DNA: TGCAGTGCTAGAGCGCTAGACAGGGACGGTGAAAAACTGTTTTTT. Translating gives CSARALDRDGEKLFF.

This clonotype was observed a few times. This chain links TRBV5-6 with TRBJ1-2, with TRBD1 as a possible D gene (6 bases). V lost 6 bases and J lost 8, with 17 bases in between. This CDR3 has 13 amino acids. Germline V gives CDR1 SGHDT, CDR2 YYEEEE. DNA for the CDR3: TGTGCCAGCACCATAGGACAGACGGGAGGCTACACCTTC. Amino acid sequence: CASTIGQTGGYTF.

A few counts support this clonotype. J is TRBJ1-2 and V is TRBV3-1; no clear D gene. CDR3 size: 14 residues. Germline lookup yields CDR1 LGHDT and CDR2 YNNKEL (reference sequence). The V end was cut by 0 bases, the J end by 2 bases, with 7 bases between. The DNA of the CDR3 is TGTGCCAGCAGCCAAGACTGGCGGAACTATGGCTACACCTTC. Protein sequence: CASSQDWRNYGYTF.

The chain has TRBV19 and TRBJ2-3, with 13 bases identical to TRBD2. V trimming: 5 bases; J trimming: 3 bases; junction bases outside the gene matches: 5. Per germline, CDR1 LNHDA and CDR2 SQIVND (reference sequence). This CDR3 is built from 16 residues. The CDR3 DNA follows: TGTGCCAGTAGTCTCCAACTAGCGGGAGGGACAGATACGCAGTATTTT. Its protein product is CASSLQLAGGTDTQYF.

J is TRBJ2-7 and V is TRBV9; the D gene is possibly TRBD1 (7 bases). Deletions cut 1 base from V and 3 bases from J, with 14 bases between. The CDR3 is 15 residues long. Germline V CDR1 and CDR2: SGDLS, YYNGEE. The CDR3 loop is CASSVQGEVGYEQYF. The CDR3 region has the DNA TGTGCCAGCAGCGTACAGGGGGAGGTGGGCTACGAGCAGTACTTC.

The rearrangement joins TRBV2 to TRBJ1-2, with D hard to call. Germline CDR1 and CDR2: SNHLY and FYNNEI. The CDR3 runs 12 residues. V was shortened by 1 base and J by 4 bases, with 4 bases between the two germline ends. The CDR3 is CASSEVFYGYTF. CDR3 in DNA: TGTGCCAGCAGTGAAGTTTTCTATGGCTACACCTTC.

Of note for this clonotype: This sequence may be a read error, since a much larger clone differs from it by one base. The rearrangement links TRBV7-8 to TRBJ2-3; D could derive from TRBD1 or TRBD2 (5 bases each). This CDR3 comprises 14 residues. Germline V gene sequence: CDR1 SGHVS, CDR2 FQNEAQ. CDR3 region: CASSLPGPPDTQFF. The DNA of the CDR3 is TGTGCCAGCAGCCTCCCGGGACCCCCGGATACGCAGTTTTTT.

This clonotype has more than one count but fewer than ten. The rearrangement links TRBV4-2 to TRBJ2-3, with a possible D match to TRBD2 (6 bases). The CDR3 covers 16 residues. V gave up 0 bases and J gave up 2 bases, with 12 bases separating them. Germline CDR1 reads LGHNA; CDR2 reads YNFKEQ. CDR3 coding DNA: TGTGCCAGCAGCCAAGATTATGGCGGGGCCACAGATACGCAGTATTTT. Translation: CASSQDYGGATDTQYF.

V usage is TRBV29-1 and J usage is TRBJ1-6; TRBD1 might be the D (5 bases). The V gene's germline CDR1 is SQVTM and CDR2 ANQGSEA. V was trimmed by 6 bases and J by 7 bases, leaving 13 bases between them. The CDR3 length is 13 residues. The CDR3 nucleotides read TGCAGCGTCATAGGGGACTCGAATTCACCCCTCCACTTT. It translates to CSVIGDSNSPLHF.

V usage is TRBV24-1 and J usage is TRBJ2-7, with a weak D call TRBD1 (6 bases). Trimming took off 0 bases at V and 6 bases at J, with 8 bases between the two ends. CDR1 KGHDR and CDR2 SFDVKD come from the germline V gene. CDR3 length: 13 residues. Written as DNA, the CDR3 is TGTGCCACCAGTGATTTGAGGGGGAGCGAGCAGTACTTC. This codes for CATSDLRGSEQYF.

The V gene is TRBV7-9, the J gene TRBJ2-3, with 13 nucleotides matching TRBD2. Germline assignment: CDR1 SEHNR and CDR2 FQNEAQ (reference sequence). V trimming: 2 bases; J trimming: 4 bases; junction bases outside the gene matches: 9. The CDR3 loop spans 18 amino acids. CDR3 loop: CASSLPRGTSGNADTQYF. The CDR3 bases are TGTGCCAGCAGCTTACCCCGCGGGACTAGCGGGAACGCAGATACGCAGTATTTT.

CDR3 nucleotides: TGTGCCAGCAGCCTCCACCCGGGCCCCTCCTACGAGCAGTACTTC. This translates into CASSLHPGPSYEQYF. The J gene is TRBJ2-7, the V gene TRBV7-2, with no clear D. V was pared by 5 bases and J by 0 bases, with 14 bases between. Germline assignment: CDR1 SGHTA and CDR2 FQGNSA. The CDR3 runs to 15 residues.

There are a few counts of this clonotype. V and J are TRBV7-2 and TRBJ2-1, with 7 nucleotides matching TRBD1. This CDR3 has 17 amino acids. Germline V CDR1 and CDR2: SGHTA, FQGNSA. Trimming took 2 bases from V and 4 from J; bases not matched to a gene: 11. The CDR3 region is CASSLWRGGLSYNEQFF. The CDR3 DNA reads TGTGCCAGCAGCTTATGGAGAGGGGGCCTTTCATACAATGAGCAGTTCTTC.

This chain links TRBV20-1 with TRBJ2-1; D not certain. With 0 bases removed from V and 4 bases from J, the gap between germline ends came to 16 bases. This CDR3 contains 16 residues. Germline V gene data show CDR1 as DFQATT and CDR2 as SNEGSKA (reference sequence). This CDR3 reads CSARDPLIGLYNEQFF. The CDR3, as DNA: TGCAGTGCTAGAGATCCCCTCATCGGCTTGTACAATGAGCAGTTCTTC.

This clonotype has more than one count but fewer than ten. The genes are TRBV20-1 and TRBJ2-7; D may be TRBD1 or TRBD2 (5 bases each). V lost 6 bases and J lost 1, with 13 bases in between. The CDR3 is 13 residues long. CDR1 and CDR2 from the germline V gene are DFQATT and SNEGSKA (reference sequence). This chain's CDR3 is CSAPLGRSYEQYF. The CDR3 nucleotides read TGCAGTGCCCCTCTGGGACGGTCCTACGAGCAGTACTTC.

The rearrangement links TRBV7-9 to TRBJ2-3; unclear D gene. This CDR3 comprises 15 residues. Between the trimmed V and J ends, which lost 1 base and 2 bases, there was a span of 10 bases. Per germline, CDR1 SEHNR and CDR2 FQNEAQ (reference sequence). The CDR3 coding sequence is TGTGCCAGCAGCTTAGGTCTCAGCGACACAGATACGCAGTATTTT. This translates into CASSLGLSDTDTQYF.

This clonotype was seen only a few times. The chain combines TRBV4-2 with TRBJ2-7, with 11 bases fitting TRBD1. Germline values: CDR1 LGHNA, CDR2 YNFKEQ. The CDR3 contains 15 residues. The trim removed 1 base at V and 4 bases at J, leaving 3 bases unmatched. This chain's CDR3 is CASSQGTGGMYEQYF. The DNA of the CDR3 is TGTGCCAGCAGCCAAGGGACAGGGGGCATGTACGAGCAGTACTTC.

This clonotype was picked up a small number of times. This chain joins TRBV7-6 and TRBJ2-4; perhaps TRBD2 as D (6 bases). The V and J ends lost 2 bases and 2 bases respectively, with 13 bases between them. Germline V CDR1 and CDR2: SGHVS, FNYEAQ. This CDR3 spans 16 amino acids. CDR3: CASSLWDFATKNIQYF. CDR3 nucleotide sequence: TGTGCCAGCAGCTTATGGGACTTCGCGACCAAAAACATTCAGTACTTC.

This rearrangement joins TRBV11-2 to TRBJ2-7, with 11 bases fitting TRBD1. Per the germline V gene, CDR1 is SGHAT and CDR2 is FQNNGV. The CDR3 sequence is 18 residues long. The trim removed 1 base at V and 0 bases at J, leaving 8 bases unmatched. CDR3 sequence reads: CASSLVVRTGGYSYEQYF. In nucleotides, the CDR3 is TGTGCCAGCAGCTTAGTGGTCCGGACAGGGGGCTACTCCTACGAGCAGTACTTC.

The chain uses TRBV7-9 and TRBJ2-1; TRBD2 matches at 7 bases. Germline CDR1 is SEHNR and CDR2 is FQNEAQ (reference sequence). CDR3 length: 16 residues. V lost 0 bases to trimming and J lost 7 bases; unmatched junction nucleotides: 9. The DNA of the CDR3 is TGTGCCAGCAGCTTAGCGGGACTAACCGGGGGGAATGAGCAGTTCTTC. Its protein product is CASSLAGLTGGNEQFF.

The chain joins TRBV12-3 or TRBV12-4 to TRBJ2-5; either TRBD1 or TRBD2 may supply D (5 bases each). CDR3 length equals 16 residues. V lost 3 bases, J lost 5 bases, and 19 bases lay in between. CDR3 sequence: CASSFGEGRPLETQYF. The CDR3 DNA follows: TGTGCCAGCAGTTTTGGTGAGGGGAGACCGTTGGAGACCCAGTACTTC.

This clonotype was picked up a small number of times. The chain has TRBV9 and TRBJ2-1, with TRBD2 as a possible D gene (7 bases). Germline V gene lookup returns CDR1 SGDLS and CDR2 YYNGEE. The ends were cut back, 6 bases at V and 2 bases at J, with 15 bases in the middle. CDR3 size: 15 residues. The CDR3, as DNA: TGTGCCAGCACCGTGGGGGGGGCCCCCTACAATGAGCAGTTCTTC. This sequence encodes CASTVGGAPYNEQFF.

This clonotype was seen a handful of times. The chain joins TRBV5-5 to TRBJ2-7; D may be TRBD1 (6 bases). The germline CDR1 and CDR2 sequences are SGHKS and YYEKEE (reference sequence). Deletions cut 0 bases from V and 2 bases from J, with 15 bases between. The CDR3 totals 16 residues. CDR3 nucleotides: TGTGCCAGCAGCTTGGGTTGGGACACCACCACCTACGAGCAGTACTTC. Translation gives CASSLGWDTTTYEQYF.

This sequence joins TRBV4-1 and TRBJ2-1; 9 bases match TRBD1. V lost 1 base, J lost 5 bases, and 3 bases stayed unmatched. Germline assignment: CDR1 MGHRA and CDR2 YSYEKL. The CDR3 loop spans 15 amino acids. CDR3 amino acids: CASSQGDRVHNEQFF. The DNA of the CDR3 is TGCGCCAGCAGCCAAGGGGACAGGGTCCACAATGAGCAGTTCTTC.

This clonotype was seen a handful of times. J is TRBJ2-1 and V is TRBV7-9, with 9 bases identical to TRBD1. The CDR3 is 16 amino acids. The V segment lost 5 bases and the J segment 5 bases; nucleotides outside the gene matches: 10. In germline, CDR1 is SEHNR, CDR2 FQNEAQ (reference sequence). CDR3 nucleotides: TGTGCCAGCAGCCCGCCCGCCGGGACAGGGAACAATGAGCAGTTCTTC. It specifies CASSPPAGTGNNEQFF.

This clonotype has a count of ten or more. The chain is built from TRBV27 and TRBJ2-7; D gene ambiguous. Germline V CDR1 and CDR2: MNHEY, SMNVEV (reference sequence). V was cut by 6 bases and J by 0 bases, with 9 bases left in between. The CDR3 sequence is 13 residues long. The CDR3 protein is CASSLGLSYEQYF. Written as DNA, the CDR3 is TGTGCCAGCAGCTTAGGGCTCTCCTACGAGCAGTACTTC.

The CDR3 loop is CASRQAGDTEAFF. CDR3 DNA: TGCGCCAGCAGACAGGCGGGGGACACTGAAGCTTTCTTT. The chain carries TRBV4-1 and TRBJ1-1, with a tentative D call TRBD1 (5 bases). The CDR3 extends over 13 amino acids. Deletions cut 6 bases from V and 3 bases from J, with 11 bases between. The V gene's germline CDR1 is MGHRA and CDR2 YSYEKL.

The genes are TRBV12-3 or TRBV12-4 and TRBJ2-5; D possibly uses TRBD1 or TRBD2 (6 bases each). The CDR3 is 15 residues long. V shed 4 bases and J shed 3 bases, with 15 bases lying between them. CDR3 sequence reads: CASSWTNREEETQYF. The CDR3 nucleotides read TGTGCCAGCAGTTGGACGAACAGGGAGGAAGAGACCCAGTACTTC.

The CDR3 here is CASSSLTGSGGYTF. The CDR3 DNA sequence: TGTGCCAGCAGCTCGCTGACGGGAAGTGGGGGCTACACCTTC. The V and J genes are TRBV13 and TRBJ1-2, with unresolved D. V gave up 4 bases and J gave up 8 bases, with 17 bases separating them. This CDR3 has 14 amino acids. Germline assignment: CDR1 PRHDT and CDR2 FYEKMQ (reference sequence). The full variable domain, completed using reference TRBV13 and TRBJ1-2, is AAGVIQSPRHLIKEKRETATLKCYPIPRHDTVYWYQQGPGQDPQFLISFYEKMQSDKGSIPDRFSAQQFSDYHSELNMSSLELGDSALYFCASSSLTGSGGYTFGSGTRLTVV.

This chain connects TRBV30 to TRBJ2-7; 10 positions agree with TRBD1. The CDR3 has 14 residues. Germline V CDR1 and CDR2: GTSNPN, SVGIG (reference sequence). J lost 3 bases, V lost 1 base, and 3 bases had no gene match. CDR3 coding DNA: TGTGCCTGGAGTGGACAGGGGGCTGGCTACGAGCAGTACTTC. Its translation is CAWSGQGAGYEQYF.

This chain joins TRBV29-1 and TRBJ2-1; D is unresolved. CDR3 size: 12 residues. CDR1 is SQVTM and CDR2 is ANQGSEA in the germline V gene. Trimming took off 1 base at V and 7 bases at J, with 8 bases between the two ends. The chain's CDR3 is CSVEVGENEQFF. The DNA of the CDR3 is TGCAGCGTTGAAGTTGGGGAAAATGAGCAGTTCTTC.

This clonotype has more than one count but fewer than ten. The chain employs TRBV7-9 and TRBJ2-3, with 11 bases identical to TRBD2. Per germline, CDR1 SEHNR and CDR2 FQNEAQ (reference sequence). J lost 7 bases, V lost 5 bases, and 11 bases had no gene match. The CDR3 consists of 16 residues. In DNA, the CDR3 is TGTGCCAGCAGCAGGGGGGCGACTAGCGGGACCAATACGCAGTATTTT. Translation: CASSRGATSGTNTQYF.